This TCR beta chain was observed in a study of OX40 agonist ivuxolimab in advanced cancers. In the study overall: In this trial design, patients received ivuxolimab intravenously at 0.01 to 10 mg/kg every 2 weeks. General study findings and limits: In the 0.1 to 3.0 mg/kg range, CD4+ and CD8+ blood T cells had expanded clonally by week 6. The work left the antigen specificity of expanded peripheral T cells undetermined.

Measured with immunoSEQ multiplex PCR; TCRdb has only the in-frame clones, and not every one. The sample comprises approximately 30,000 clones, roughly 80% of which are singletons, and about 25% rests with the top ten. Note on this clone: Its antigen is unknown.

In germline, CDR1 is PRHDT, CDR2 FYEKMQ (reference sequence). The CDR3 spans 11 residues. The ends were cut back, 5 bases at V and 1 base at J, with 3 bases in the middle. The source was CD4+ or CD8+ T cells sorted from blood, collected in a trial of the OX40 agonist ivuxolimab. The chain is built from TRBV13 and TRBJ2-7, with D uncertain. The origin of this receptor is an adult with an advanced solid tumor such as melanoma, head and neck, liver or kidney cancer. The CDR3: CASSLSYEQYF. The DNA of the CDR3 is TGTGCCAGCAGCCTATCCTACGAGCAGTACTTC.